This T cell receptor (beta chain) was recorded in a study of blood T cell repertoires in COVID-19. Study as a whole: Both acute and convalescent COVID-19 samples were obtained from the United States, Italy and Spain.

V was shortened by 4 bases and J by 2 bases, with 14 bases between the two germline ends. This CDR3 is built from 15 residues. The germline gives CDR1 MNHEY, CDR2 SVGAGI. Participant-reported clinical history was the basis for cohort assignment. Under the authors' procedure: The assay estimated nucleated cells by amplifying reference gene primers. Data came from immunoSEQ multiplex PCR; TCRdb stores just in-frame clones and leaves some out. D and trimming come from the DNA, and the V and J calls and clone size come from that table. The sample shows 380,000 or so clones, approximately 85% of them seen only once.

The origin of this receptor is a woman between 40 and 55 years old with acute COVID-19. This chain uses TRBV6-5 with TRBJ1-1, with D tentatively TRBD1 (5 bases). The sequenced sample consisted of PBMCs or T cells enriched from blood (not recorded which). CDR3 DNA: TGTGCCAGCAGTTCACGTCCGGGGGTTAACACTGAAGCTTTCTTT. Amino acids: CASSSRPGVNTEAFF.